Listed here is a single T cell receptor (beta chain). Its antigen is still unknown. CDR1 and CDR2 (germline): MNHEY, SMNVEV (reference sequence). With 5 bases removed from V and 1 base from J, the gap between germline ends came to 15 bases. The CDR3 spans 16 residues. The sample belongs to a study of CD8+ T cells in alopecia areata. General study results and limits: Sequencing of scalp samples also includes resident alphabeta T cells from normal skin. In patients, TCRs were shared less clearly than in mice, and HLA may possibly be involved. More clonal than normal scalp was lesional scalp, particularly alopecia totalis/universalis.

Isolated RNA was reverse transcribed into cDNA used as the sequencing template. Assay: immunoSEQ multiplex PCR; the TCRdb copy retains only in-frame clones and omits some. Of 50,000 to 80,000 clones in the sample, 44% were seen once. The V call is TRBV27, the J call TRBJ1-5, with a tentative D call TRBD1 (5 bases). Sequenced: NKG2D-low CD8+ T cells sorted from blood. This TCR derives from a human donor with alopecia areata. The CDR3 spells CASSRSLGGSNQPQHF. CDR3 DNA sequence: TGTGCCAGCAGTCGCTCATTGGGGGGGAGCAATCAGCCCCAGCATTTT.